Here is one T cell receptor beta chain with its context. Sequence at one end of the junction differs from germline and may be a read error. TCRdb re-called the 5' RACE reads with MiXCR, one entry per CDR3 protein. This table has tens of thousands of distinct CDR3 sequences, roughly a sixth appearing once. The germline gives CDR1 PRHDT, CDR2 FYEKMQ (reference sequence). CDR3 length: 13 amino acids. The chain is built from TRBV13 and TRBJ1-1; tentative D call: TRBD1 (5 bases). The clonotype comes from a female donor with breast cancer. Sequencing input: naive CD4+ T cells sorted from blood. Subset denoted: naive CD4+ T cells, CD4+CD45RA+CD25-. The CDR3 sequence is CASSLPSSAPGGF. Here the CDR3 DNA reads TGTGCCAGCAGCTTACCCTCCTCAGCCCCGGGGGGGTTT.